A single T cell receptor beta chain is shown here with its context. Its antigen is undetermined. CDR3 length: 13 amino acids. Trimming pared 4 bases from V and 12 bases from J, leaving 17 bases between. Germline-derived CDR1 and CDR2 are SGHTS and YDEGEE. Assay: immunoSEQ multiplex PCR; the TCRdb copy retains only in-frame clones and omits some. The sample holds over 110,000 clones, around nine tenths seen once. The study pooled second doses at about 4 or about 12 weeks. The data were obtained in a study of T cell responses to AZD1222 COVID-19 vaccine. Notes on the study in general: In a largely white British group with more females than males, clonal diversity was possibly underestimated. In all cases, repertoires were sampled only after the peak T cell response. Nearly half of spike-specific TCRs reportedly target unmutated variant regions.

Material: peripheral blood, obtained 28 days after the second AZD1222 dose. The TCR sequence derives from an adult who received the AZD1222 COVID-19 vaccine. J is TRBJ2-1 and V is TRBV5-8, with a possible D match to TRBD1 (7 bases). Here the CDR3 reads CASSPTGTSGQFF. The CDR3 DNA follows: TGTGCCAGCAGCCCGACAGGGACTTCGGGGCAGTTCTTC. Based on the CDR3 plus reference TRBV5-8 and TRBJ2-1, the full variable domain is EAGVTQSPTHLIKTRGQQATLRCSPISGHTSVYWYQQALGLGLQFLLWYDEGEERNRGNFPPRFSGRQFPNYSSELNVNALELEDSALYLCASSPTGTSGQFFGPGTRLTVL.